A selection of T cell receptor beta chains follows, all from one sample in a study of blood T cell repertoires in COVID-19. Using immunoSEQ multiplex PCR, the repertoire was profiled, and TCRdb retains in-frame clones only, with some absent. The sample lists over 150,000 clones, less than 85% occurring once. Sequencing was carried out using peripheral blood. Receptors originate from an elderly woman with active or convalescent COVID-19. Both conserved end residues are part of each CDR3. A D gene is named only where the DNA matches it firmly. Not every row has a clone size; where given, it reads once, few, many or a size class.

v_call: TRBV28; j_call: TRBJ2-1; clone_size: NA; d_call: NA; cdr3_nt: TGTGCCAGCAGTAGCGGAGCCTACAATGAGCAGTTCTTC; cdr3_aa: CASSSGAYNEQFF
v_call: TRBV18; j_call: TRBJ2-3; clone_size: once; d_call: NA; cdr3_nt: TGTGCCAGCTCACCACCGTCCGACATCGGTACGCAGTATTTT; cdr3_aa: CASSPPSDIGTQYF
v_call: TRBV5-5; j_call: TRBJ2-5; clone_size: NA; d_call: TRBD2; cdr3_nt: TGTGCCAGCAGCTTGGCAGGTCTAGCGGGAGGAGAGACCCAGTACTTC; cdr3_aa: CASSLAGLAGGETQYF
v_call: TRBV5-5; j_call: TRBJ2-7; clone_size: NA; d_call: TRBD2; cdr3_nt: TGTGCCAGCAGCACCGGACTAGCGGGGGTCTACGAGCAGTACTTC; cdr3_aa: CASSTGLAGVYEQYF
v_call: TRBV5-1; j_call: TRBJ2-7; clone_size: NA; d_call: NA; cdr3_nt: TGCGCCAGCAGCCCGGGACTTCTAGATGGCCACGAGCAGTACTTC; cdr3_aa: CASSPGLLDGHEQYF
v_call: TRBV6-1; j_call: TRBJ1-1; clone_size: NA; d_call: NA; cdr3_nt: TGTGCCAGCAGTGAAGGAGGGGGTACAGTTTACGAAGCTTTCTTT; cdr3_aa: CASSEGGGTVYEAFF
v_call: TRBV6-2/TRBV6-3; j_call: TRBJ2-7; clone_size: NA; d_call: NA; cdr3_nt: TGTGCCAGCACCCCCCTCAGTAGTGACTACAACTACGAGCAGTACTTC; cdr3_aa: CASTPLSSDYNYEQYF
v_call: TRBV5-1; j_call: TRBJ2-2; clone_size: NA; d_call: NA; cdr3_nt: TGCGCCAGCAGCTTCACCCTCCAACATGGTAATGTGAACACCGGGGAGCTGTTTTTT; cdr3_aa: CASSFTLQHGNVNTGELFF
v_call: TRBV7-9; j_call: TRBJ1-4; clone_size: NA; d_call: TRBD1; cdr3_nt: TGTGCCAGCAGCCCGGACAGGGGGAATGTGAGGGAAAAACTGTTTTTT; cdr3_aa: CASSPDRGNVREKLFF
v_call: TRBV9; j_call: TRBJ2-7; clone_size: NA; d_call: TRBD2; cdr3_nt: TGTGCCAGCAGCGTAGGGAGTAGCGGGAGCCCCTACGAGCAGTACTTC; cdr3_aa: CASSVGSSGSPYEQYF
v_call: TRBV2; j_call: TRBJ2-3; clone_size: NA; d_call: NA; cdr3_nt: TGTGCCAGCAGTAGCGACTCCACAGATACGCAGTATTTT; cdr3_aa: CASSSDSTDTQYF
v_call: TRBV19; j_call: TRBJ1-1; clone_size: NA; d_call: NA; cdr3_nt: TGTGCCAGTAGTCAAGGGGTTGTCACTGAAGCTTTCTTT; cdr3_aa: CASSQGVVTEAFF
v_call: TRBV19; j_call: TRBJ1-1; clone_size: NA; d_call: TRBD1; cdr3_nt: TGTGCCAGTAGTCTAGGACAGGGCACGGGTGAGAACACTGAAGCTTTCTTT; cdr3_aa: CASSLGQGTGENTEAFF
v_call: TRBV7-3; j_call: TRBJ2-1; clone_size: NA; d_call: NA; cdr3_nt: TGTGCCAGCAGCCCCCCCACGGGTTCCTACAATGAGCAGTTCTTC; cdr3_aa: CASSPPTGSYNEQFF
v_call: TRBV10-3; j_call: TRBJ1-2; clone_size: few; d_call: TRBD1; cdr3_nt: TGTGCCATCAGTGATTCGGGACAGGGTGGCACCTATGGCTACACCTTC; cdr3_aa: CAISDSGQGGTYGYTF
v_call: TRBV7-9; j_call: TRBJ2-7; clone_size: NA; d_call: TRBD2; cdr3_nt: TGTGCCAGCAGCCCAGGACTAGCGGCCAACTACGAGCAGTACTTC; cdr3_aa: CASSPGLAANYEQYF
v_call: TRBV18; j_call: TRBJ1-2; clone_size: NA; d_call: TRBD1; cdr3_nt: TGTGCCAGCTCACCGAACAGGGAGGGGACAGGGATTCGGTACACCTTC; cdr3_aa: CASSPNREGTGIRYTF
v_call: TRBV14; j_call: TRBJ2-7; clone_size: NA; d_call: TRBD1; cdr3_nt: TGTGCCAGCAGCCACAGGGGGCTAACCTACGAGCAGTACTTC; cdr3_aa: CASSHRGLTYEQYF
v_call: TRBV10-3; j_call: TRBJ2-3; clone_size: NA; d_call: NA; cdr3_nt: TGTGCCATCAGTGGGGTCGGGGATGTCTCAGATACGCAGTATTTT; cdr3_aa: CAISGVGDVSDTQYF
v_call: TRBV6-5; j_call: TRBJ1-2; clone_size: NA; d_call: NA; cdr3_nt: TGTGCCAGCAGTTACTCCAGGGGCCATGGCTACACCTTC; cdr3_aa: CASSYSRGHGYTF
v_call: TRBV9; j_call: TRBJ1-4; clone_size: NA; d_call: TRBD1; cdr3_nt: TGTGCCAGCAGCCCAGGGGGCGGGACAACTAATGAAAAACTGTTTTTT; cdr3_aa: CASSPGGGTTNEKLFF
v_call: TRBV6-5; j_call: TRBJ2-1; clone_size: few; d_call: TRBD2; cdr3_nt: TGTGCCAGCAGTTACGTCTCTAGCGGGAGTGGTGAGCAGTTCTTC; cdr3_aa: CASSYVSSGSGEQFF
v_call: TRBV9; j_call: TRBJ2-1; clone_size: NA; d_call: NA; cdr3_nt: TGTGCCAGCAGCGTATGGTTCGGGAGTTCGGGGAATGAGCAGTTCTTC; cdr3_aa: CASSVWFGSSGNEQFF
v_call: TRBV14; j_call: TRBJ2-7; clone_size: NA; d_call: NA; cdr3_nt: TGTGCCAGCAGCCAAACGTGGACTGACTACGAGCAGTACTTC; cdr3_aa: CASSQTWTDYEQYF
v_call: TRBV15; j_call: TRBJ2-1; clone_size: once; d_call: TRBD2; cdr3_nt: TGTGCCACCAGCAGGGCCGAGCGGGAGGATTCTCCCTTTTCCTACAATGAGCAGTTCTTC; cdr3_aa: CATSRAEREDSPFSYNEQFF
v_call: TRBV3-1/TRBV3-2; j_call: TRBJ1-4; clone_size: NA; d_call: NA; cdr3_nt: TGTGCCAGCAGCCAAGGCGCAGGTGCAAAACTGTTTTTT; cdr3_aa: CASSQGAGAKLFF
v_call: TRBV2; j_call: TRBJ1-2; clone_size: NA; d_call: TRBD1; cdr3_nt: TGTGCCAGTTCAGGGGACAGCTATGGCTACACCTTC; cdr3_aa: CASSGDSYGYTF
v_call: TRBV24-1; j_call: TRBJ2-3; clone_size: NA; d_call: NA; cdr3_nt: TGTGCCACCAGTGAGGGGAGAGATACGCAGTATTTT; cdr3_aa: CATSEGRDTQYF
v_call: TRBV5-4; j_call: TRBJ1-1; clone_size: once; d_call: TRBD1; cdr3_nt: TGTGCCAGCAGTTACGGACAGGGGGGGACTGAAGCTTTCTTT; cdr3_aa: CASSYGQGGTEAFF
v_call: TRBV5-4; j_call: TRBJ2-2; clone_size: NA; d_call: NA; cdr3_nt: TGTGCCAGCAGCTTGGGGCAGGACACCGGGGAGCTGTTTTTT; cdr3_aa: CASSLGQDTGELFF
v_call: TRBV5-1; j_call: TRBJ1-1; clone_size: NA; d_call: NA; cdr3_nt: TGCGCCAGCAGCTTGGGCGTGAACACTGAAGCTTTCTTT; cdr3_aa: CASSLGVNTEAFF
v_call: TRBV5-4; j_call: TRBJ1-5; clone_size: NA; d_call: NA; cdr3_nt: TGTGCCAGCAGCTTGGCCGGGGGACAGCCCCAGCATTTT; cdr3_aa: CASSLAGGQPQHF
v_call: TRBV5-1; j_call: TRBJ2-6; clone_size: NA; d_call: NA; cdr3_nt: TGCGCCAGCAGCCGACAGGCCTCTGGGGCCAACGTCCTGACTTTC; cdr3_aa: CASSRQASGANVLTF
v_call: TRBV18; j_call: TRBJ1-5; clone_size: NA; d_call: NA; cdr3_nt: TGTGCCAGCTCACCCCCGCAGGGAGGACAGCCCCAGCATTTT; cdr3_aa: CASSPPQGGQPQHF
v_call: TRBV5-4; j_call: TRBJ2-7; clone_size: NA; d_call: TRBD2; cdr3_nt: TGTGCCAGCAGCGCCGGACTAGCGGGAGCGTACTACGAGCAGTACTTC; cdr3_aa: CASSAGLAGAYYEQYF
v_call: TRBV3-1/TRBV3-2; j_call: TRBJ1-1; clone_size: NA; d_call: NA; cdr3_nt: TGTGCCAGCAGCCAGCCGGGCCCGGGGGCTGAAGCTTTCTTT; cdr3_aa: CASSQPGPGAEAFF
v_call: TRBV10-2; j_call: TRBJ1-1; clone_size: NA; d_call: NA; cdr3_nt: TGCGCCAGCAGCAGGGCAGACTTGAACACTGAAGCTTTCTTT; cdr3_aa: CASSRADLNTEAFF
v_call: TRBV6-5; j_call: TRBJ1-5; clone_size: once; d_call: TRBD1; cdr3_nt: TGTGCCAGCAGTTGGGACAGGGGAAGCAATCAGCCCCAGCATTTT; cdr3_aa: CASSWDRGSNQPQHF
v_call: TRBV5-4; j_call: TRBJ2-2; clone_size: NA; d_call: TRBD2; cdr3_nt: TGTGCCCACCGGGGGGGAGGCGGGGAGCTGTTTTTT; cdr3_aa: CAHRGGGGELFF
v_call: TRBV19; j_call: TRBJ1-1; clone_size: NA; d_call: TRBD1; cdr3_nt: TGTGCCAGTAGTATTTTGGACAGGGTGGACACTGAAGCTTTCTTT; cdr3_aa: CASSILDRVDTEAFF
v_call: TRBV3-1/TRBV3-2; j_call: TRBJ2-2; clone_size: NA; d_call: NA; cdr3_nt: TGTGCCAGCAGCCAAGAGCTGAGGAGGAACACCGGGGAGCTGTTTTTT; cdr3_aa: CASSQELRRNTGELFF
v_call: TRBV9; j_call: TRBJ2-2; clone_size: NA; d_call: NA; cdr3_nt: TGTGCCAGCAGCGTAGGGACCCCGGGGACCGGGGAGCTGTTTTTT; cdr3_aa: CASSVGTPGTGELFF
v_call: TRBV7-2; j_call: TRBJ1-5; clone_size: NA; d_call: NA; cdr3_nt: TGTGCCAGCAGCTTCGTTGGCAGGCTCCGGCCCCAGCATTTT; cdr3_aa: CASSFVGRLRPQHF
v_call: TRBV5-1; j_call: TRBJ2-2; clone_size: NA; d_call: TRBD2; cdr3_nt: TGCGCCAGCAGCTTGTTCCTAGCGGGAGAGGACGGGGAGCTGTTTTTT; cdr3_aa: CASSLFLAGEDGELFF
v_call: TRBV6-1; j_call: TRBJ2-1; clone_size: NA; d_call: TRBD2; cdr3_nt: TGTGCCAGCAGTGAGGGACTAGCCTCCTACAATGAGCAGTTCTTC; cdr3_aa: CASSEGLASYNEQFF
v_call: TRBV10-3; j_call: TRBJ1-2; clone_size: NA; d_call: NA; cdr3_nt: TGTGCCATCAGTGGGGGGGGCCAAACAATCCTCCACACCTTC; cdr3_aa: CAISGGGQTILHTF
v_call: TRBV4-1; j_call: TRBJ2-7; clone_size: few; d_call: TRBD2; cdr3_nt: TGCGCCAGCAGCCAGGGGCTAGCGGGAATCAACGAGCAGTACTTC; cdr3_aa: CASSQGLAGINEQYF
v_call: TRBV28; j_call: TRBJ1-1; clone_size: NA; d_call: NA; cdr3_nt: TGTGCCAGCAGTTTAGGGAGGATGGGGAACACTGAAGCTTTCTTT; cdr3_aa: CASSLGRMGNTEAFF
v_call: TRBV7-9; j_call: TRBJ2-5; clone_size: NA; d_call: NA; cdr3_nt: TGTGCCAGCAGCCGCGCCCAAGAGACCCAGTACTTC; cdr3_aa: CASSRAQETQYF
v_call: TRBV19; j_call: TRBJ2-2; clone_size: NA; d_call: TRBD2; cdr3_nt: TGTGCCAGTAGTATTCCACTGACTAGCCCCGGGGAGCTGTTTTTT; cdr3_aa: CASSIPLTSPGELFF
v_call: TRBV6-5; j_call: TRBJ2-5; clone_size: NA; d_call: TRBD2; cdr3_nt: TGTGCCAGCGGCGGAAGACTAGCGTACCAAGAGACCCAGTACTTC; cdr3_aa: CASGGRLAYQETQYF
v_call: TRBV5-1; j_call: TRBJ2-7; clone_size: NA; d_call: NA; cdr3_nt: TGCGCCAGCAGCTTACAGGACGCTCCCTACGAGCAGTACTTC; cdr3_aa: CASSLQDAPYEQYF
v_call: TRBV6-5; j_call: TRBJ1-2; clone_size: NA; d_call: NA; cdr3_nt: TGTGCCAGCAGTTACTCGTCGGGTCTCGCCGGCTATGGCTACACCTTC; cdr3_aa: CASSYSSGLAGYGYTF